A single sample is the source of the 24 T cell receptor beta chains below, sequenced in a study of blood T cells in healthy people across ages. Combining a sample-barcoded 5' primer with a J-beta primer mix, a second PCR ran for roughly 7 to 11 cycles. TCRdb fed the 5' RACE reads into MiXCR, producing one record per CDR3 protein. The table includes 1.5 million to 2 million distinct CDR3 sequences, approximately 40% detected once. The specimen was blood. The receptors were sampled from a human donor in good health.

The rearrangement joins TRBV5-6 to TRBJ1-1; D unclear. Trimming shortened V by 2 bases and J by 7 bases, and 9 bases separated the two germline ends. This CDR3 spans 12 amino acids. Germline-derived CDR1 and CDR2 are SGHDT and YYEEEE. The CDR3 here is CASSLTTYEAFF. The DNA for the CDR3 is TGTGCCAGCAGCTTAACCACCTATGAAGCTTTCTTT.

V gene TRBV28 combines with J gene TRBJ1-1, with no clear D. CDR3 length equals 18 residues. V was trimmed by 5 bases and J by 9 bases, leaving 31 bases between them. The germline V gene has CDR1 MDHEN and CDR2 SYDVKM. The CDR3 nucleotides are TGTGCCAGCAGTACCCGGAGCCGTATGACGATAGTCCCCGTCAAAGCTTTCTTT. Protein product: CASSTRSRMTIVPVKAFF.

V is TRBV12-3 or TRBV12-4 and J is TRBJ2-1; 11 nucleotides line up with TRBD2. The CDR3 runs 16 residues. Germline trimming cut 5 bases from V and 6 bases from J; bases unmatched to any gene: 9. CDR3 protein: CASSQPLAGGFNEQFF. As DNA, the CDR3 is TGTGCCAGCAGTCAACCGCTAGCGGGGGGTTTCAATGAGCAGTTCTTC.

This sequence joins TRBV3-1 and TRBJ2-7; a weak D match, TRBD1 (6 bases). V shed 0 bases and J shed 5 bases, with 11 bases lying between them. This CDR3 contains 14 residues. In germline, CDR1 is LGHDT, CDR2 YNNKEL (reference sequence). CDR3 coding DNA: TGTGCCAGCAGCCAAGAAGGGGGTGGGAACGAGCAGTACTTC. Translating it yields CASSQEGGGNEQYF.

V is TRBV19 and J is TRBJ2-7; TRBD1 matches 11 bases. The CDR3 length is 16 residues. Germline loops: CDR1 LNHDA, CDR2 SQIVND (reference sequence). The junction had 10 bases not matched to a gene; V was cut back by 5 bases and J by 4 bases. CDR3 protein: CASSPRTGGVNYEQYF. The DNA of the CDR3 is TGTGCCAGTAGTCCTCGGACAGGGGGCGTAAATTACGAGCAGTACTTC.

The chain has TRBV29-1 and TRBJ2-7; tentatively, D is TRBD1 or TRBD2 (5 bases each). Trimming pared 8 bases from V and 2 bases from J, leaving 13 bases between. The CDR3 is 12 amino acids. From germline, CDR1 is SQVTM and CDR2 ANQGSEA. CDR3 nucleotides: TGCAGCTCTTGGGACGGTACCTACGAGCAGTACTTC. Translating it yields CSSWDGTYEQYF.

This clonotype was counted between two and nine times. This chain uses TRBV7-2 with TRBJ2-5; the match to TRBD1 covers 9 bases. After removal of 5 bases from V and 4 bases from J, the junction contained 5 bases not matched to a gene. The CDR3 spans 14 residues. Germline CDR1 SGHTA, CDR2 FQGNSA. CDR3 sequence reads: CASSRDRAGETQYF. The CDR3, as DNA: TGTGCCAGCAGCAGGGACAGGGCCGGAGAGACCCAGTACTTC. Drawing the rest from reference TRBV7-2 and TRBJ2-5, the complete variable domain is GAGVSQSPSNKVTEKGKDVELRCDPISGHTALYWYRQSLGQGLEFLIYFQGNSAPDKSGLPSDRFSAERTGGSVSTLTIQRTQQEDSAVYLCASSRDRAGETQYFGPGTRLLVL.

This clonotype was seen more than once but under ten times. The V call is TRBV24-1, the J call TRBJ2-7; 12 bases map to TRBD2. V trimming: 4 bases; J trimming: 0 bases; junction bases outside the gene matches: 3. Germline V lookup: CDR1 KGHDR, CDR2 SFDVKD. This CDR3 comprises 16 residues. In DNA, the CDR3 is TGTGCCACCAGTGAAACTAGCGGGGGGAGCTCCTACGAGCAGTACTTC. Translation: CATSETSGGSSYEQYF.

The chain has TRBV29-1 and TRBJ2-1; D is unclear. The CDR3 consists of 13 residues. V lost 1 base and J lost 2, with 6 bases in between. Germline CDR1 SQVTM, CDR2 ANQGSEA. CDR3 nucleotides: TGCAGCGTTGAAGTCTCTCCCTACAATGAGCAGTTCTTC. As protein: CSVEVSPYNEQFF.

V gene TRBV12-3 or TRBV12-4 combines with J gene TRBJ2-5; D is unclear. The CDR3 is made up of 14 amino acids. Trimming shortened V by 7 bases and J by 0 bases, and 12 bases separated the two germline ends. The CDR3 here is CASTPGGYQETQYF. CDR3 in DNA: TGTGCCAGCACCCCTGGCGGTTACCAAGAGACCCAGTACTTC.

This chain links TRBV20-1 with TRBJ2-7; possible D gene TRBD1, 6 bases. With 1 base removed from V and 6 bases from J, the gap between germline ends came to 13 bases. CDR1 is DFQATT, CDR2 SNEGSKA, per germline (reference sequence). CDR3 length: 13 amino acids. The CDR3 DNA reads as TGCAGTGCTAGAGCTACGACAGGAATCGAGCAGTACTTC. Protein product: CSARATTGIEQYF.

About this clonotype: A read error may be the cause here, since a much bigger clone is one base away. This CDR3 is missing its conserved last phenylalanine or tryptophan, likely due to a read error. This chain uses TRBV20-1 with TRBJ2-5, with 13 bases aligning to TRBD2. The J segment lost 4 bases and the V segment lost 0 bases, leaving 5 bases of the junction unmatched. The CDR3 length is 16 residues. The germline V gene has CDR1 DFQATT and CDR2 SNEGSKA (reference sequence). The CDR3 region has the DNA TGCAGTGCTAGAGACGGACTAGCGGGGGTAGTAGAGACCCAGTACGTC. Its protein product is CSARDGLAGVVETQYV.

This clonotype has a handful of counts. The gene calls are TRBV12-3 or TRBV12-4 and TRBJ2-3; D uncertain. Trimming removed 4 bases at V and 4 bases at J, with 12 bases between. The CDR3 length is 14 residues. The DNA of the CDR3 is TGTGCCAGCAGTTCGGGTAGTACCTCAGATACGCAGTATTTT. This sequence encodes CASSSGSTSDTQYF.

The V gene is TRBV29-1, the J gene TRBJ2-1, with 9 positions matching TRBD1. CDR1 and CDR2 (germline): SQVTM, ANQGSEA. This CDR3 has 14 amino acids. Unmatched junction bases numbered 8, after V lost 6 bases and J lost 5 bases. CDR3 region: CSVRGDREHNEQFF. The CDR3 DNA follows: TGCAGCGTCAGGGGGGACAGGGAGCACAATGAGCAGTTCTTC.

There are a few counts of this clonotype. Germline is not matched at one junction end, which may reflect a read error. The chain employs TRBV4-2 and TRBJ1-2, with a possible D match to TRBD1 (6 bases). The CDR3 totals 13 residues. CDR1 is LGHNA, CDR2 YNFKEQ, per germline. CDR3 in DNA: TGTGCCGGCAGCCAGGCAAGGGGGGATGGCTACACCTTC. Its translation: CAGSQARGDGYTF.

At least ten counts were recorded for this clonotype. The rearrangement uses TRBV7-2 and TRBJ1-2; D is unclear. The CDR3 spans 13 residues. V was trimmed by 1 base and J by 4 bases, leaving 7 bases between them. The V gene's germline CDR1 is SGHTA and CDR2 FQGNSA. CDR3 loop: CASSLGSPYGYTF. The CDR3 DNA is TGTGCCAGCAGCTTAGGCTCACCCTATGGCTACACCTTC.

For this clonotype: A read error may produce the germline difference seen at one junction end. The CDR3 DNA reads TGCGCCGGCAGCCCAGGGGGCGGAAACACCATATATTTT. Residues: CAGSPGGGNTIYF. The chain combines TRBV4-1 with TRBJ1-3; 8 nucleotides line up with TRBD1. The CDR3 totals 13 residues. Germline V gene sequence: CDR1 MGHRA, CDR2 YSYEKL.

This clonotype has more than one count but fewer than ten. The chain uses TRBV6-2 or TRBV6-3 and TRBJ2-4; D call uncertain. The J call is in doubt because the DNA end fits TRBJ2-7 better. This CDR3 region has 12 residues. Germline CDR1 MNHEY, CDR2 SVGEGT. The CDR3 nucleotides read TGTGCCAGCAGTTTCCGTTTTACCGAGCAGTACTTC. Its protein is CASSFRFTEQYF.

The chain joins TRBV4-1 to TRBJ2-4; 14 positions agree with TRBD2. The junction had 15 bases not matched to a gene; V was cut back by 10 bases and J by 13 bases. CDR1 is MGHRA and CDR2 is YSYEKL in the germline V gene. The CDR3 is made up of 15 amino acids. The CDR3 region is CATRRLAGGRGEQYF. CDR3 nucleotides: TGCGCCACCAGAAGACTAGCGGGGGGGCGAGGGGAGCAGTACTTC.

The chain recombines TRBV29-1 with TRBJ1-2; D remains unclear. Germline V lookup: CDR1 SQVTM, CDR2 ANQGSEA. The CDR3 runs 11 residues. V was pared by 3 bases and J by 4 bases, with 6 bases between. CDR3 in amino acids: CSVDGTYGYTF. The CDR3 DNA reads as TGCAGCGTTGACGGCACCTATGGCTACACCTTC.

This clonotype has just a few counts. The V and J genes are TRBV27 and TRBJ1-2, with a possible D match to TRBD1 (6 bases). Germline values: CDR1 MNHEY, CDR2 SMNVEV (reference sequence). The CDR3 consists of 14 residues. The germline V and J ends were trimmed by 5 bases and 4 bases, with 14 bases remaining between them. CDR3 DNA: TGTGCCAGCAGTGGGATAGGGGGTAGCTATGGCTACACCTTC. Protein sequence: CASSGIGGSYGYTF.

The V call is TRBV5-5, the J call TRBJ2-7; D is perhaps TRBD1 (5 bases). Germline V lookup: CDR1 SGHKS, CDR2 YYEKEE (reference sequence). Trimming stripped 4 bases from V and 3 bases from J, with 26 bases between. The CDR3 contains 18 residues. In DNA, the CDR3 is TGTGCCAGCAGCCCAAGCTCCATCCAAGACAGAAAGATCTACGAGCAGTACTTC. It codes for CASSPSSIQDRKIYEQYF.

This chain links TRBV7-2 with TRBJ1-1; the D gene is possibly TRBD1 (5 bases). With 1 base removed from V and 4 bases from J, the gap between germline ends came to 22 bases. CDR1 is SGHTA and CDR2 is FQGNSA in the germline V gene. The CDR3 consists of 18 residues. CDR3 in DNA: TGTGCCAGCAGCTTAGATGGGGCGCTGACCGTCCGGGGCACTGAAGCTTTCTTT. Its translation is CASSLDGALTVRGTEAFF.

In its sample, this clonotype was seen once. J is TRBJ1-2 and V is TRBV6-1; D is unresolved. V gave up 10 bases and J gave up 2 bases, with 14 bases separating them. The CDR3 covers 13 residues. Germline-derived CDR1 and CDR2 are MNHNS and SASEGT. CDR3 in DNA: TGTGCCACGGAACATACAAGGAACTATGGCTACACCTTC. It translates to CATEHTRNYGYTF.